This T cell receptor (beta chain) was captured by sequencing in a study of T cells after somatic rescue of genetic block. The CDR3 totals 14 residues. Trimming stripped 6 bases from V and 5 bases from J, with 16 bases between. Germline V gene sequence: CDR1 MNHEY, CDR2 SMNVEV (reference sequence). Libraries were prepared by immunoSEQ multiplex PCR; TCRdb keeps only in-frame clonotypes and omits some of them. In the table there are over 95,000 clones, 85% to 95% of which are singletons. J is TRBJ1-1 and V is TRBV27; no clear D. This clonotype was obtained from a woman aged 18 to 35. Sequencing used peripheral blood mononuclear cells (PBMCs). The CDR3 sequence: CASSPFRVGTEAFF. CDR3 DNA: TGTGCCAGCAGCCCCTTCCGGGTGGGAACTGAAGCTTTCTTT.